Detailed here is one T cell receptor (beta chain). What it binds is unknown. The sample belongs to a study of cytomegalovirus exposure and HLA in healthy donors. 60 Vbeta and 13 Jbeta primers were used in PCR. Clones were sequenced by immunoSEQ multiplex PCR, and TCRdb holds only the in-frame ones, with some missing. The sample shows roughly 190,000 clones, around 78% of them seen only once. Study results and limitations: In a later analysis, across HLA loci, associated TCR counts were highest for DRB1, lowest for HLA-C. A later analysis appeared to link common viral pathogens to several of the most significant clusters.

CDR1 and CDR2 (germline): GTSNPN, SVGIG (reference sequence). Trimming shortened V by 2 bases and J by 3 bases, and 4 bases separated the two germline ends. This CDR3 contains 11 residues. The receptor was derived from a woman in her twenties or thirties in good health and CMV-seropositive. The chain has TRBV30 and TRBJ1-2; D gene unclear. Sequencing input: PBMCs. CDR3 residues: CAWSRDYGYTF. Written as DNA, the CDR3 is TGTGCCTGGAGTCGGGACTATGGCTACACCTTC.